One and the same sample provided the 19 T cell receptor beta chains below, sequenced in a study of T cell responses to AZD1222 COVID-19 vaccine. Generated by immunoSEQ multiplex PCR, the TCRdb table keeps only in-frame clones and is missing some. The data show some 120,000 clones, with around 83% seen just once and 10% to 15% held by the top ten. The source was peripheral blood, collected on day 0 of AZD1222 vaccination. The receptors shown here come from an adult in good health.

This CDR3 is CAWSEGRTEAFF. The DNA for the CDR3 is TGTGCCTGGAGTGAAGGGCGCACTGAAGCTTTCTTT. The chain joins TRBV30 to TRBJ1-1; no definite D call. Germline values: CDR1 GTSNPN, CDR2 SVGIG (reference sequence). This CDR3 has 12 residues. The V end lost 1 base, the J end lost 4 bases, and 7 bases lay between the germline ends.

The chain is built from TRBV9 and TRBJ2-5, with 8 bases aligning to TRBD1. The CDR3 length is 18 residues. Germline CDR1 reads SGDLS; CDR2 reads YYNGEE. V was pared by 4 bases and J by 2 bases, with 16 bases of the junction left unmatched. CDR3 sequence (DNA): TGTGCCAGCAGCACCCAAGTCCAGACAGGGGATGATCAAGAGACCCAGTACTTC. This translates into CASSTQVQTGDDQETQYF.

V is TRBV30 and J is TRBJ2-7, with 11 bases fitting TRBD1. Germline CDR1 and CDR2: GTSNPN and SVGIG (reference sequence). Germline trimming cut 1 base from V and 1 base from J; bases unmatched to any gene: 3. The CDR3 spans 15 residues. CDR3 DNA sequence: TGTGCCTGGAGTGGGGACAGGGGGATTTCCTACGAGCAGTACTTC. It yields the protein CAWSGDRGISYEQYF.

V usage is TRBV6-5 and J usage is TRBJ1-1, with a possible D match to TRBD1 (6 bases). The CDR3 has 12 residues. Germline V lookup: CDR1 MNHEY, CDR2 SVGAGI. Trimming removed 8 bases from V and 4 bases from J, with 11 bases in between. As DNA, the CDR3 is TGTGCCAGCGTAGGGGGTACCACTGAAGCTTTCTTT. Translated: CASVGGTTEAFF.

The chain uses TRBV10-3 and TRBJ1-1; TRBD1 matches 9 bases. Germline values: CDR1 ENHRY, CDR2 SYGVKD. CDR3 length: 15 amino acids. V lost 6 bases, J lost 1 base, and 6 bases stayed unmatched. The CDR3 is CAIRPGTGKNTEAFF. For the CDR3, the DNA is TGTGCCATCAGGCCCGGGACAGGGAAGAACACTGAAGCTTTCTTT.

This rearrangement joins TRBV4-1 to TRBJ1-5, with D hard to call. CDR3 length equals 15 residues. Trimming pared 5 bases from V and 0 bases from J, leaving 11 bases between. The germline gives CDR1 MGHRA, CDR2 YSYEKL. The CDR3 DNA follows: TGCGCCAGCAGCTTCGACAACTTTAGCAATCAGCCCCAGCATTTT. As protein: CASSFDNFSNQPQHF.

This clone was observed a few times. The rearrangement joins TRBV24-1 to TRBJ2-3, with a possible D match to TRBD1 (5 bases). CDR1 is KGHDR, CDR2 SFDVKD, per germline. The CDR3 length is 14 residues. Trimming stripped 4 bases from V and 0 bases from J, with 7 bases between. CDR3 in amino acids: CATSDRASTDTQYF. CDR3 nucleotides: TGTGCCACCAGTGACAGGGCTAGCACAGATACGCAGTATTTT.

V gene TRBV5-1 combines with J gene TRBJ2-7; D may correspond to TRBD1 or TRBD2 (5 bases each). Trimming took off 3 bases at V and 1 base at J, with 14 bases between the two ends. The germline V gene has CDR1 SGHRS and CDR2 YFSETQ. CDR3 size: 15 residues. The CDR3 DNA is TGCGCCAGCAGCTGGACCGGGACCGAATCCTACGAGCAGTACTTC. This translates into CASSWTGTESYEQYF.

V is TRBV28 and J is TRBJ2-3, with 11 nucleotides matching TRBD1. This CDR3 is built from 15 residues. The J segment lost 2 bases and the V segment lost 6 bases, leaving 4 bases of the junction unmatched. The germline V gene encodes CDR1 MDHEN and CDR2 SYDVKM. The CDR3 here is CASREGQGATDTQYF. In nucleotides, the CDR3 is TGTGCCAGCAGGGAAGGACAGGGGGCCACAGATACGCAGTATTTT.

V usage is TRBV4-2 and J usage is TRBJ2-5; 11 nucleotides align to TRBD2. The germline CDR1 and CDR2 sequences are LGHNA and YNFKEQ. V was clipped by 1 base and J by 5 bases; unmatched bases: 9. The CDR3 consists of 17 residues. The CDR3 spells CASSQVASGRSRETQYF. CDR3 DNA: TGTGCCAGCAGCCAAGTAGCTAGCGGGAGGTCACGGGAGACCCAGTACTTC.

At least ten counts were recorded for this clone. Other DNA sequences of this sample code for an identical CDR3. The chain joins TRBV5-6 to TRBJ1-2; weak D call: TRBD1 (5 bases). The germline V gene has CDR1 SGHDT and CDR2 YYEEEE. The CDR3 is 12 amino acids. Deletions cut 4 bases from V and 3 bases from J, with 7 bases between. The CDR3 nucleotides read TGTGCCAGCAGCCCGGGGGACTATGGCTACACCTTC. Amino acids: CASSPGDYGYTF.

This clone was seen a single time. The chain recombines TRBV7-2 with TRBJ1-1; possibly TRBD1 for D (5 bases). The V and J ends lost 5 bases and 4 bases respectively, with 17 bases between them. The CDR3 runs to 15 residues. The germline CDR1 and CDR2 sequences are SGHTA and FQGNSA. CDR3 in DNA: TGTGCCAGCAGCAGCCGGGACCGACAGTCCACTGAAGCTTTCTTT. It is translated as CASSSRDRQSTEAFF.

The rearrangement uses TRBV5-1 and TRBJ1-6; D gene uncertain. CDR1 is SGHRS, CDR2 YFSETQ, per germline. The CDR3 contains 18 residues. The V end was cut by 0 bases, the J end by 0 bases, with 13 bases between. The CDR3 DNA sequence: TGCGCCAGCAGCTTGGGGTCGACAAAAAGCTCCTATAATTCACCCCTCCACTTT. It is translated as CASSLGSTKSSYNSPLHF.

This clone was found a few times. The gene calls are TRBV6-2 or TRBV6-3 and TRBJ1-5; D possibly corresponds to TRBD1 (5 bases). Trimming shortened V by 4 bases and J by 2 bases, and 18 bases separated the two germline ends. CDR3 size: 17 residues. Germline V gives CDR1 MNHEY, CDR2 SVGEGT. CDR3 in amino acids: CASSSKPRVGGNQPQHF. The CDR3 bases are TGTGCCAGCAGTTCCAAACCCAGGGTTGGCGGCAATCAGCCCCAGCATTTT.

The rearrangement joins TRBV6-5 to TRBJ1-1, with D unclear. In germline, CDR1 is MNHEY, CDR2 SVGAGI. V lost 6 bases, J lost 2 bases, and 16 bases lay in between. The CDR3 is made up of 15 amino acids. The CDR3 bases are TGTGCCAGCAGAACCGGGTCTTCCGATAACACTGAAGCTTTCTTT. It specifies CASRTGSSDNTEAFF.

This clone was detected a few times. This chain links TRBV7-6 with TRBJ2-1, with D possibly matching TRBD1 (6 bases). Per the germline V gene, CDR1 is SGHVS and CDR2 is FNYEAQ. V dropped 1 base and J dropped 6 bases, with 10 bases sitting between them. This CDR3 spans 14 amino acids. CDR3 residues: CASSLGWTANEQFF. In nucleotides, the CDR3 is TGTGCCAGCAGCTTAGGATGGACAGCCAATGAGCAGTTCTTC.

V usage is TRBV5-4 and J usage is TRBJ1-2, with D possibly being TRBD1 (6 bases). Germline V gene data show CDR1 as SGHNT and CDR2 as YYREEE (reference sequence). The CDR3 covers 16 residues. Trimming shortened V by 3 bases and J by 0 bases, and 15 bases separated the two germline ends. For the CDR3, the DNA is TGTGCCAGCAGCTCCGTTTTGGACAGCGCTAACTATGGCTACACCTTC. Translation: CASSSVLDSANYGYTF.

The rearrangement links TRBV9 to TRBJ1-4; perhaps TRBD1 as D (5 bases). Between the trimmed V and J ends, which lost 3 bases and 5 bases, there was a span of 11 bases. Germline-derived CDR1 and CDR2 are SGDLS and YYNGEE. CDR3 length: 14 residues. Here the CDR3 DNA reads TGTGCCAGCAGCGCCCAGGGTGGGAATGAAAAACTGTTTTTT. Protein product: CASSAQGGNEKLFF.

The chain links TRBV7-2 to TRBJ2-3; 12 bases match TRBD2. Per the germline V gene, CDR1 is SGHTA and CDR2 is FQGNSA. The junction had 6 bases not matched to a gene; V was cut back by 2 bases and J by 6 bases. The CDR3 loop spans 16 amino acids. The DNA of the CDR3 is TGTGCCAGCAGCTTAAAGCTAGCGGGGGGGCAGGATACGCAGTATTTT. It yields the protein CASSLKLAGGQDTQYF.